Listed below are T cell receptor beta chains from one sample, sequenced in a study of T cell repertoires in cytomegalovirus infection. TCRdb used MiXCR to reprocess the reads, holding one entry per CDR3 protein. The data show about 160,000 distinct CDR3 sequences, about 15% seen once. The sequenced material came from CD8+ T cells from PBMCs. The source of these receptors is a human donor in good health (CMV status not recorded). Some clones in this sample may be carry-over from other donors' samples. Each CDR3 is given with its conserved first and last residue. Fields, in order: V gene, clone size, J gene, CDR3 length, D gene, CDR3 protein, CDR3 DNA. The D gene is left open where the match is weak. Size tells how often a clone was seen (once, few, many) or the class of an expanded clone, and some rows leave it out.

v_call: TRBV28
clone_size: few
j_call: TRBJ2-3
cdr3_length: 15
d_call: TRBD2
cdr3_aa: CASSFQRESTDTQYF
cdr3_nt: TGTGCCAGCAGTTTCCAGCGGGAGTCCACAGATACGCAGTATTTT

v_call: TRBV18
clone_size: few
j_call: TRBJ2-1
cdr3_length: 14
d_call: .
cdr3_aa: CASSPSRGGNEQFF
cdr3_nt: TGTGCCAGCTCACCAAGCAGGGGTGGCAATGAGCAGTTCTTC

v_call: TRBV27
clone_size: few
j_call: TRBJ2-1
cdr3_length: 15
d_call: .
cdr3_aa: CASSWLAPSYNEQFF
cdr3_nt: TGTGCCAGCAGTTGGCTGGCCCCCTCCTACAATGAGCAGTTCTTC

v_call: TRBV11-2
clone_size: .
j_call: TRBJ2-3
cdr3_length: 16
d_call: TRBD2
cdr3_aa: CASSFTSGGGTDTQYF
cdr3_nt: TGTGCCAGCAGCTTTACTAGCGGAGGGGGCACAGATACGCAGTATTTT

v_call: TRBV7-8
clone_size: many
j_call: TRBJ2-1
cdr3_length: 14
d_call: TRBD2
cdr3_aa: CASSPGGAYNEQFF
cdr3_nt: TGTGCCAGCAGCCCCGGGGGGGCGTACAATGAGCAGTTCTTC

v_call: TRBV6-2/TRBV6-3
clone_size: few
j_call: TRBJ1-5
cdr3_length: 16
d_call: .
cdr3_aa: CASRGMTGPRDQPQHF
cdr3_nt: TGTGCCAGCAGGGGGATGACAGGTCCAAGGGATCAGCCCCAGCATTTT

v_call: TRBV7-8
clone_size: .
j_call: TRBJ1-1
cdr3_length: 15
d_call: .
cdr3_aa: CASSLAADWNTEAFF
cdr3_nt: TGTGCCAGCAGCTTAGCGGCAGATTGGAACACTGAAGCTTTCTTT

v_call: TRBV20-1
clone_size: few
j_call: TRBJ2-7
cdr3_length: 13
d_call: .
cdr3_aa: CSASRYGTYEQYF
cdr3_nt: TGCAGTGCTAGTCGGTACGGAACCTACGAGCAGTACTTC

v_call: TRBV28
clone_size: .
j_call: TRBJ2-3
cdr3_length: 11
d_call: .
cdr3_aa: CASGRLLAQYF
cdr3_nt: TGTGCCAGCGGTAGGCTCCTGGCGCAGTATTTT

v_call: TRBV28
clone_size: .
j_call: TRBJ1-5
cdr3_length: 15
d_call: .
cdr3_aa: CASSLSQLDGQPQHF
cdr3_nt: TGTGCCAGCAGTTTGAGTCAATTAGATGGTCAGCCCCAGCATTTT

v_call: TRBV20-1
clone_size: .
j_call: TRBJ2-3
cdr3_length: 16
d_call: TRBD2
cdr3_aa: CSARGRASGVPDTQYF
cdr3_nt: TGCAGTGCTAGAGGAAGGGCTAGCGGAGTTCCAGATACGCAGTATTTT

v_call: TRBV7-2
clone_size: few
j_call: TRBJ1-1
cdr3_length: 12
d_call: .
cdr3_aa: CASIQGNTEAFF
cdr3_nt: TGTGCCAGCATACAAGGAAACACTGAAGCTTTCTTT

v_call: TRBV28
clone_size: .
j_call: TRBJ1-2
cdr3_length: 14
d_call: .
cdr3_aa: CASRKQGVYYGYTF
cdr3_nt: TGTGCCAGCAGGAAACAGGGTGTATACTATGGCTACACCTTC

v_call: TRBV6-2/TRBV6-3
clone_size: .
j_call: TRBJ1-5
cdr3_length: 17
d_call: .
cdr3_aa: CASSQPGRGYSNQPQHF
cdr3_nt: TGTGCCAGCAGCCAGCCGGGTAGAGGCTATAGCAATCAGCCCCAGCATTTT

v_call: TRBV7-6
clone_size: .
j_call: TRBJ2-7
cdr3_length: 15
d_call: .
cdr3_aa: CASSNAEPPSYEQYF
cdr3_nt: TGTGCCAGCAGCAACGCGGAACCGCCGTCTTACGAGCAGTACTTC

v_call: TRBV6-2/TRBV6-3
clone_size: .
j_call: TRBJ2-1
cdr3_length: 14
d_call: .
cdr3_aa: CASSPTLSYNEQFF
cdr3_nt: TGTGCCAGCAGTCCAACACTCTCCTACAATGAGCAGTTCTTC

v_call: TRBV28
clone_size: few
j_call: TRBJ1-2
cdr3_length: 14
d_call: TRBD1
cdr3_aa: CASSSGQGTYGYTF
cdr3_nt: TGTGCCAGCAGTTCGGGACAGGGAACCTATGGCTACACCTTC

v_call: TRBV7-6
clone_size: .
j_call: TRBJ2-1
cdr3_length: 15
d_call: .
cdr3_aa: CASSFRTGDPNEQFF
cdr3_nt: TGTGCCAGCAGCTTCAGGACTGGAGACCCCAATGAGCAGTTCTTC

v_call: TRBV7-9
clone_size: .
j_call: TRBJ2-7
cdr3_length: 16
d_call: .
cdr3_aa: CASSFPPDVADYEQYF
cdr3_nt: TGTGCCAGCAGCTTTCCCCCCGATGTAGCGGACTACGAGCAGTACTTC

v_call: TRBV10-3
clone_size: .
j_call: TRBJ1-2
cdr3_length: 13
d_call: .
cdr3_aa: CAISDGQNYGYTF
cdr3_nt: TGTGCCATCAGTGACGGTCAGAACTATGGCTACACCTTC

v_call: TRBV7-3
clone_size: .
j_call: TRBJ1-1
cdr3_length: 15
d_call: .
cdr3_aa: CASSVLSDMNTEAFF
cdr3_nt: TGTGCCAGCAGCGTACTCAGTGACATGAACACTGAAGCTTTCTTT

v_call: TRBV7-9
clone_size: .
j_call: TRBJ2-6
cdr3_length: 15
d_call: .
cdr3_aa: CASSLPGDGANVLTF
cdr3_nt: TGTGCCAGCAGCTTACCCGGGGACGGGGCCAACGTCCTGACTTTC

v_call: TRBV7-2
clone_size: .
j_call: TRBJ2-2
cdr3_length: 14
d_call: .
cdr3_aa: CASSLGWNTGELFF
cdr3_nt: TGTGCCAGCAGCTTAGGCTGGAACACCGGGGAGCTGTTTTTT

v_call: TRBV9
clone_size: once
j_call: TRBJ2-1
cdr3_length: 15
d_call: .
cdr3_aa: CASSVTPGPANEQFF
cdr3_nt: TGTGCCAGCAGCGTAACCCCGGGACCCGCCAATGAGCAGTTCTTC

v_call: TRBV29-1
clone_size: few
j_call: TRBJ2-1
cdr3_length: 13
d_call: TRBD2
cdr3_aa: CSAPFGGLSEQFF
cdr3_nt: TGCAGCGCCCCTTTCGGGGGGTTATCTGAGCAGTTCTTC

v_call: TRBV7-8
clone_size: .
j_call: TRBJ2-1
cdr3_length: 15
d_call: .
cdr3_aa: CASSPATVPYNEQFF
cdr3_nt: TGTGCCAGCAGCCCCGCTACCGTCCCCTACAATGAGCAGTTCTTC

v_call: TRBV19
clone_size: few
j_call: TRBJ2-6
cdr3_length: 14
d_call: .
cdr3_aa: CASRDNSGANVLTF
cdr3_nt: TGTGCCAGTCGAGACAACTCTGGGGCCAACGTCCTGACTTTC